The clone carrying this TCR beta chain was picked up one time. Profiled with immunoSEQ multiplex PCR; TCRdb holds only in-frame clones, not every one. The sample shows approximately 200 clones, approximately 57% of them seen only once. The sample comes from a study of CD8 T cells in acute hepatitis C reinfection. Background on the study: CD8+ T cells recognizing the HCV NS3-1073 epitope were profiled acutely and after viral clearance. General observations from the study: Preferential TRBV04 and TRBV06 usage appeared in all groups and was not explained by the naive pool. Differing sequencing approaches may have limited exact matches to other epitopes.

Time point indicated: at least 347 days after estimated infection, following spontaneous clearance. The hepatitis C virus-specific receptor repertoire was characterized directly ex vivo, with no prior expansion in culture. Every 3 months, donors from a Montreal cohort of people who inject drugs were followed. CDR1 is LGHNA, CDR2 YSLEER, per germline. This CDR3 contains 16 residues. The trim removed 0 bases at V and 6 bases at J, leaving 10 bases unmatched. This TCR derives from a woman in her 30s who spontaneously cleared hepatitis C infection. The V and J genes are TRBV4-3 and TRBJ2-7; 8 bases agree with TRBD1. Sequences were derived from HCV NS3-1073 tetramer-sorted CD8+ T cells from PBMCs, sampled at follow-up. The CDR3 nucleotides are TGCGCCAGCAGCCAAGAACCCGCCAGGGGGCTGGGCGAGCAGTACTTC. This gives the protein CASSQEPARGLGEQYF.